The rows below give T cell receptor beta chains drawn from one sample of a study of metastatic and nonmetastatic thyroid tumors. TCRdb reanalyzed the PCR reads via MiXCR. Among 30,000 to 35,000 clones listed, approximately 31% were seen once. The source material was tumor tissue. The receptors stem from a female donor with papillary thyroid cancer or a benign thyroid nodule (not recorded which). Some clones in this sample may be carry-over from other donors' samples. CDR3s include the opening cysteine and the closing phenylalanine or tryptophan. The D gene is left open where the match is weak. Some rows have no size entry. The others give once, few or many, or a class for an expanded clone.

v_gene: TRBV6-2/TRBV6-3
d_gene: .
abundance: .
j_gene: TRBJ2-1
CDR3aa: CATGDSSAEINEQFF
CDR3nt: TGTGCCACAGGGGATTCTAGCGCCGAGATCAATGAGCAGTTCTTC

v_gene: TRBV7-2
d_gene: .
abundance: few
j_gene: TRBJ2-1
CDR3aa: CASSWQADEQFF
CDR3nt: TGTGCCAGCAGCTGGCAAGCGGATGAGCAGTTCTTC

v_gene: TRBV19
d_gene: .
abundance: few
j_gene: TRBJ1-3
CDR3aa: CASTQSAGNTIYF
CDR3nt: TGTGCCAGTACTCAGAGCGCTGGAAACACCATATATTTT

v_gene: TRBV28
d_gene: .
abundance: .
j_gene: TRBJ2-7
CDR3aa: CASRSGYEQYF
CDR3nt: TGTGCCAGCAGGTCAGGCTACGAGCAGTACTTC

v_gene: TRBV6-1
d_gene: TRBD2
abundance: .
j_gene: TRBJ2-3
CDR3aa: CASSKLAGSTDTQYF
CDR3nt: TGTGCCAGCAGCAAACTAGCGGGGAGCACAGATACGCAGTATTTT

v_gene: TRBV20-1
d_gene: TRBD2
abundance: .
j_gene: TRBJ2-5
CDR3aa: CSARAGLAVKETQYF
CDR3nt: TGCAGTGCCAGGGCGGGACTAGCGGTTAAAGAGACCCAGTACTTC

v_gene: TRBV5-4
d_gene: .
abundance: .
j_gene: TRBJ2-1
CDR3aa: CASSSVESYNEQFF
CDR3nt: TGTGCCAGCAGCTCGGTGGAATCCTACAATGAGCAGTTCTTC

v_gene: TRBV7-2
d_gene: .
abundance: .
j_gene: TRBJ2-7
CDR3aa: CASSPSGRGSYEQYF
CDR3nt: TGTGCCAGCAGCCCTAGCGGCAGGGGTTCCTACGAGCAGTACTTC

v_gene: TRBV12-3/TRBV12-4
d_gene: TRBD2
abundance: .
j_gene: TRBJ2-7
CDR3aa: CASNPSGGTYEQYF
CDR3nt: TGTGCCAGCAACCCCTCCGGGGGGACCTACGAGCAGTACTTC

v_gene: TRBV2
d_gene: .
abundance: few
j_gene: TRBJ2-2
CDR3aa: CASSSIPGELFF
CDR3nt: TGTGCCAGCAGCTCCATCCCCGGGGAGCTGTTTTTT

v_gene: TRBV6-1
d_gene: .
abundance: .
j_gene: TRBJ2-6
CDR3aa: CASSETGAGANVLTF
CDR3nt: TGTGCCAGCAGTGAAACCGGGGCTGGGGCCAACGTCCTGACTTTC

v_gene: TRBV6-2/TRBV6-3
d_gene: .
abundance: few
j_gene: TRBJ2-7
CDR3aa: CASSLLTGPHNYEQYF
CDR3nt: TGTGCCAGCAGCCTTCTTACCGGGCCGCACAACTACGAGCAGTACTTC

v_gene: TRBV6-1
d_gene: TRBD2
abundance: .
j_gene: TRBJ2-7
CDR3aa: CASSDAPGGPREQYF
CDR3nt: TGTGCCAGCAGTGACGCACCGGGAGGGCCGCGCGAGCAGTACTTC

v_gene: TRBV2
d_gene: TRBD1
abundance: .
j_gene: TRBJ2-7
CDR3aa: CASRGDSPYEQYF
CDR3nt: TGTGCCAGCAGGGGGGACAGCCCCTACGAGCAGTACTTC

v_gene: TRBV27
d_gene: TRBD1
abundance: few
j_gene: TRBJ1-1
CDR3aa: CASGVPGQGFAFF
CDR3nt: TGTGCCAGCGGAGTCCCGGGACAGGGTTTCGCTTTCTTT

v_gene: TRBV19
d_gene: TRBD1
abundance: .
j_gene: TRBJ1-1
CDR3aa: CASSTTGGRNTEAFF
CDR3nt: TGTGCCAGTAGTACGACAGGGGGACGGAACACTGAAGCTTTCTTT

v_gene: TRBV28
d_gene: TRBD1
abundance: .
j_gene: TRBJ1-2
CDR3aa: CASGTGDAWNYGYTF
CDR3nt: TGTGCCTCGGGGACAGGGGACGCTTGGAACTATGGCTACACCTTC

v_gene: TRBV20-1
d_gene: .
abundance: .
j_gene: TRBJ1-6
CDR3aa: CSVEGTPNSPLHF
CDR3nt: TGCAGTGTTGAGGGGACACCAAATTCACCCCTCCACTTT

v_gene: TRBV5-1
d_gene: TRBD1
abundance: .
j_gene: TRBJ1-2
CDR3aa: CASSRGGVSWGYTF
CDR3nt: TGCGCCAGCAGCCGAGGGGGCGTATCGTGGGGCTACACCTTC

v_gene: TRBV4-2
d_gene: .
abundance: .
j_gene: TRBJ1-2
CDR3aa: CASSQNVYGYTF
CDR3nt: TGTGCCAGCAGCCAAAACGTCTATGGCTACACCTTC

v_gene: TRBV6-2/TRBV6-3
d_gene: .
abundance: .
j_gene: TRBJ1-2
CDR3aa: CASSYQLSQGTNYGYTF
CDR3nt: TGTGCCAGCAGTTACCAACTGTCACAGGGAACTAACTATGGCTACACCTTC

v_gene: TRBV5-1
d_gene: TRBD1
abundance: .
j_gene: TRBJ2-7
CDR3aa: CASSFGTGAYEQYF
CDR3nt: TGCGCCAGCAGCTTCGGGACAGGGGCATACGAGCAGTACTTC

v_gene: TRBV9
d_gene: .
abundance: few
j_gene: TRBJ2-1
CDR3aa: CASSSRDAPYNEQFF
CDR3nt: TGTGCCAGCAGCAGCCGGGACGCCCCCTACAATGAGCAGTTCTTC

v_gene: TRBV12-3/TRBV12-4
d_gene: TRBD1
abundance: few
j_gene: TRBJ1-2
CDR3aa: CASSPSGQTYGYTF
CDR3nt: TGTGCCAGCAGTCCCTCGGGACAGACCTATGGCTACACCTTC

v_gene: TRBV5-1
d_gene: .
abundance: .
j_gene: TRBJ1-1
CDR3aa: CASSVQTGNTEAFF
CDR3nt: TGCGCCAGCAGCGTACAGACAGGGAACACTGAAGCTTTCTTT

v_gene: TRBV2
d_gene: TRBD1
abundance: few
j_gene: TRBJ1-2
CDR3aa: CASSAEGASNYGYTF
CDR3nt: TGTGCCAGCAGTGCCGAGGGGGCCTCTAACTATGGCTACACCTTC

v_gene: TRBV6-2/TRBV6-3
d_gene: .
abundance: .
j_gene: TRBJ2-7
CDR3aa: CASSSRGRSPFPYEQYF
CDR3nt: TGTGCCAGCAGTTCAAGGGGCCGTTCACCTTTCCCATACGAGCAGTACTTC

v_gene: TRBV27
d_gene: .
abundance: .
j_gene: TRBJ2-7
CDR3aa: CASSFTRTLAPEQYF
CDR3nt: TGTGCCAGCAGTTTCACCCGCACCCTAGCTCCCGAGCAGTACTTC

v_gene: TRBV19
d_gene: TRBD2
abundance: .
j_gene: TRBJ2-7
CDR3aa: CATSRGGYGTYEQYF
CDR3nt: TGTGCCACTAGTCGGGGAGGGTACGGGACCTACGAGCAGTACTTC

v_gene: TRBV18
d_gene: TRBD1
abundance: .
j_gene: TRBJ2-7
CDR3aa: CASSPRTGPSYEQYF
CDR3nt: TGTGCCAGCTCACCGAGGACAGGGCCCTCCTACGAGCAGTACTTC

v_gene: TRBV11-2
d_gene: TRBD2
abundance: .
j_gene: TRBJ2-1
CDR3aa: CASSLDPGGDNEQFF
CDR3nt: TGTGCCAGCAGCTTAGACCCGGGGGGAGACAATGAGCAGTTCTTC

v_gene: TRBV12-3/TRBV12-4
d_gene: .
abundance: few
j_gene: TRBJ2-7
CDR3aa: CASSFAGSGVEQYF
CDR3nt: TGTGCCAGCAGTTTTGCGGGCTCTGGGGTCGAGCAGTACTTC

v_gene: TRBV28
d_gene: .
abundance: few
j_gene: TRBJ1-2
CDR3aa: CASSLNTVSYGYTF
CDR3nt: TGTGCCAGCAGTTTAAACACAGTCTCTTATGGCTACACCTTC

v_gene: TRBV24-1
d_gene: TRBD2
abundance: .
j_gene: TRBJ2-3
CDR3aa: CATSDSAGTSGRGGKDTQYF
CDR3nt: TGTGCCACCAGTGATTCGGCCGGGACTAGCGGGAGAGGCGGTAAAGATACGCAGTATTTT

v_gene: TRBV28
d_gene: .
abundance: .
j_gene: TRBJ2-7
CDR3aa: CASTDRYEQYF
CDR3nt: TGTGCCAGCACCGACAGGTACGAGCAGTACTTC

v_gene: TRBV13
d_gene: .
abundance: .
j_gene: TRBJ1-2
CDR3aa: CASSEDIVDGYTF
CDR3nt: TGTGCCAGCAGCGAAGACATAGTGGATGGCTACACCTTC

v_gene: TRBV20-1
d_gene: TRBD2
abundance: .
j_gene: TRBJ2-7
CDR3aa: CSARPGGLNEQYF
CDR3nt: TGCAGTGCTAGACCCGGGGGGTTAAACGAGCAGTACTTC

v_gene: TRBV6-2/TRBV6-3
d_gene: .
abundance: .
j_gene: TRBJ1-1
CDR3aa: CASRPLQGYTEAFF
CDR3nt: TGTGCCAGCAGACCCTTACAGGGATACACTGAAGCTTTCTTT

v_gene: TRBV5-1
d_gene: TRBD2
abundance: .
j_gene: TRBJ2-7
CDR3aa: CASSPGIGLASYEQYF
CDR3nt: TGCGCCAGCAGCCCCGGAATTGGACTAGCGTCCTACGAGCAGTACTTC

v_gene: TRBV7-6
d_gene: .
abundance: few
j_gene: TRBJ2-7
CDR3aa: CASSFGSHYDQYF
CDR3nt: TGTGCCAGCAGCTTCGGCAGCCACTACGATCAGTACTTC

v_gene: TRBV4-1
d_gene: TRBD1
abundance: .
j_gene: TRBJ1-5
CDR3aa: CASSPLQGASNQPQHF
CDR3nt: TGCGCCAGCAGCCCCCTCCAGGGGGCGAGCAATCAGCCCCAGCATTTT

v_gene: TRBV19
d_gene: .
abundance: .
j_gene: TRBJ1-6
CDR3aa: CASSVRDRRGSPLHF
CDR3nt: TGTGCCAGTAGTGTACGGGATAGGCGAGGGTCACCCCTCCACTTT